The 9 T cell receptor beta chains in this list originate from one sample, sequenced in a study of blood T cell repertoires in COVID-19. Method: immunoSEQ multiplex PCR; TCRdb's copy keeps in-frame clones and lacks some. The sample comprises a few hundred thousand clones, 90% of which are singletons, and 3.5% to 4.5% rests with the top ten. Sequences were obtained from PBMCs or T cells enriched from blood (not recorded which). Receptor source: a woman in her late teens or twenties with acute COVID-19.

The chain employs TRBV21-1 and TRBJ2-6; no check of the table's D call, TRBD1, against the DNA was made. TRBV21-1 is given as a pseudogene. This CDR3 spans 21 amino acids. The CDR3 loop is CASSLRRGQKIVPSGANVLTF. CDR3 nucleotides: TGTGCCAGCAGCCTCCGGCGGGGACAGAAAATTGTACCCTCTGGGGCCAACGTCCTGACTTTC.

The chain recombines TRBV19 with TRBJ1-1; D remains unclear. This CDR3 comprises 13 residues. Trimming cost V 10 bases and J 5 bases, with 17 bases left between them. In germline, CDR1 is LNHDA, CDR2 SQIVND (reference sequence). CDR3 sequence reads: CATARGGGTEAFF. The CDR3 DNA reads as TGTGCCACCGCGCGGGGTGGAGGGACTGAAGCTTTCTTT.

This clone was seen more than once but under ten times. The V call is TRBV18, the J call TRBJ1-1; D remains ambiguous. This CDR3 has 12 amino acids. V lost 0 bases and J 8 bases, leaving 7 bases between the germline ends. Per the germline V gene, CDR1 is KGHSH and CDR2 is LQKENI. CDR3 in amino acids: CASSPPAREAFF. The CDR3 nucleotides read TGTGCCAGCTCACCACCGGCCAGGGAAGCTTTCTTT.

Remarks on this clone: This sample also contains other DNA sequences that code for the same CDR3. The chain uses TRBV20-1 and TRBJ2-5; D call uncertain. Germline assignment: CDR1 DFQATT and CDR2 SNEGSKA (reference sequence). V was shortened by 2 bases and J by 5 bases, with 6 bases between the two germline ends. This CDR3 region has 11 residues. The CDR3 DNA is TGCAGTGCTAGAACTCGGGAGACCCAGTACTTC. The encoded protein is CSARTRETQYF.

The chain is built from TRBV25-1 and TRBJ1-2; no clear D. This CDR3 comprises 14 residues. With 1 base removed from V and 7 bases from J, the gap between germline ends came to 13 bases. The germline CDR1 and CDR2 sequences are MGHDK and SYGVNS. The CDR3 here is CASSESGVLSGYTF. CDR3 DNA: TGTGCCAGCAGTGAATCGGGAGTGCTGTCTGGCTACACCTTC.

The V gene is TRBV10-3, the J gene TRBJ1-1; TRBD1 matches at 8 bases. Trimming removed 6 bases from V and 0 bases from J; junction bases left unmatched: 6. The CDR3 is 15 residues long. Germline values: CDR1 ENHRY, CDR2 SYGVKD. CDR3 sequence reads: CAIRGTGPMNTEAFF. The CDR3 region has the DNA TGTGCCATCAGAGGGACAGGACCGATGAACACTGAAGCTTTCTTT.

The V call is TRBV7-3, the J call TRBJ2-5, with 7 bases aligning to TRBD2. This CDR3 has 14 amino acids. After removal of 5 bases from V and 1 base from J, the junction contained 4 bases not matched to a gene. The V gene's germline CDR1 is SGHTA and CDR2 FQGTGA. CDR3 DNA: TGTGCCAGCAGCCTCTCTAGCGGCCAAGAGACCCAGTACTTC. It is translated as CASSLSSGQETQYF. The variable domain in full, with the rest retrieved from reference TRBV7-3 and TRBJ2-5, is GAGVSQTPSNKVTEKGKYVELRCDPISGHTALYWYRQSLGQGPEFLIYFQGTGAADDSGLPNDRFFAVRPEGSVSTLKIQRTERGDSAVYLCASSLSSGQETQYFGPGTRLLVL.

The rearrangement links TRBV5-6 to TRBJ2-7, with D unclear. Germline V CDR1 and CDR2: SGHDT, YYEEEE. The length of the CDR3 is 14 residues. Deletions cut 4 bases from V and 0 bases from J, with 11 bases between. Here the CDR3 DNA reads TGTGCCAGCAGCAACGAAATACACTCCTACGAGCAGTACTTC. It is translated as CASSNEIHSYEQYF.

This chain links TRBV18 with TRBJ1-1, with a tentative D call TRBD1 (5 bases). The germline V gene encodes CDR1 KGHSH and CDR2 LQKENI. The CDR3 covers 16 residues. V lost 5 bases, J lost 0 bases, and 16 bases lay in between. The CDR3 loop reads CASSTSDRIMNTEAFF. In DNA form, the CDR3 reads TGTGCCAGCTCAACTTCCGACAGAATAATGAACACTGAAGCTTTCTTT.